This T cell receptor beta chain originates from a study of blood T cell repertoires in COVID-19. Across the whole study: Donors in the United States, Italy and Spain gave samples during acute or convalescent COVID-19.

Data came from immunoSEQ multiplex PCR; TCRdb stores just in-frame clones and leaves some out. The table lists some 270,000 clones, 85% to 90% of them singletons. Germline V gene data show CDR1 as MNHEY and CDR2 as SMNVEV (reference sequence). This CDR3 is built from 17 residues. Trimming took off 9 bases at V and 2 bases at J, with 23 bases between the two ends. The participants were between about 18 and 100 years old and came from about two dozen US areas. The sequence was obtained from a woman aged 25 to 39 with acute COVID-19. This sequence joins TRBV27 and TRBJ1-5, with D uncertain. Specimen: PBMCs or T cells enriched from blood (not recorded which). CDR3 residues: CARRPPTRIVGNQPQHF. DNA of the CDR3: TGTGCCAGGAGACCGCCCACTAGGATTGTAGGCAATCAGCCCCAGCATTTT.